The next 31 T cell receptor beta chains were all read from a single sample in a study of T cells in women clearing cervical HPV infection. The data were produced by immunoSEQ multiplex PCR, yet TCRdb's version contains in-frame clones alone and is incomplete. Its listing shows around 21,000 clones. Sequencing used blood buffy coat. The origin of the receptors is a woman between 18 and 70 years old with a cervical HPV16 infection that either progressed to CIN3+ or cleared (not recorded which).

The covered CDR3 bases are TGCAGTGCTAGAGGCGTATACAATGAG. Amino acids: CSARGVYNE. The full CDR3 reads CSARGVYNEQFF. V is TRBV20-1 and J is TRBJ2-1; D unclear. Sequencing ends 3 residues short of the CDR3 end; the germline J gene provides the rest. This CDR3 is built from 12 residues. The germline V and J ends were trimmed by 1 base and 4 bases, with 5 bases remaining between them. CDR1 DFQATT and CDR2 SNEGSKA come from the germline V gene (reference sequence).

A note on this clone: The read terminates 3 residues before the CDR3 end, so the remaining end is supplied by the germline J gene. The chain is built from TRBV28 and TRBJ1-2; D is unclear. Looked up from germline, CDR1 is MDHEN and CDR2 is SYDVKM. This CDR3 spans 14 amino acids. Trimming stripped 7 bases from V and 7 bases from J, with 19 bases between. Incomplete CDR3 DNA: TGTGCCAGCAACCCAGAGGGCGCAATCCTTGGC. It is translated as CASNPEGAILG. The CDR3 reads in full as CASNPEGAILGYTF.

The sequenced part of the CDR3 DNA is TGTGCCAGCAGTACTGACGTCGGGTCCTACGAG. Amino acids: CASSTDVGSYE. Given in full, the CDR3 is CASSTDVGSYEQYF. V gene TRBV7-8 combines with J gene TRBJ2-7; D is unclear. The observed sequence ends 3 residues before the CDR3 terminus, with the missing tail filled in from the germline J gene. Trimming shortened V by 6 bases and J by 1 base, and 13 bases separated the two germline ends. The CDR3 totals 14 residues. The germline CDR1 and CDR2 sequences are SGHVS and FQNEAQ.

Comments on this clone: The CDR3 is cut off 3 residues early in the read; its end comes from the germline J gene. This chain links TRBV11-3 with TRBJ2-1; possible D gene TRBD2, 6 bases. The CDR3 runs to 14 residues. Trimming stripped 2 bases from V and 9 bases from J, with 14 bases between. Per germline, CDR1 SGHNT and CDR2 YENEEA. CDR3 bases read: TGTGCCAGCAGCTTAAAGAGACTAGATGGTGAG. This translates into CASSLKRLDGE. The CDR3 in full is CASSLKRLDGEQFF.

About this clone: The CDR3 end is not reached by the read, which stops 3 residues before it; the germline J gene fills it in. This chain connects TRBV7-9 to TRBJ1-3, with 7 bases matching TRBD1. CDR1 is SEHNR and CDR2 is FQNEAQ in the germline V gene (reference sequence). CDR3 length: 15 residues. Trimming took 1 base from V and 7 from J; bases not matched to a gene: 7. The CDR3: CASSLGLQGRNTIYF. CDR3 DNA, as far as it was read: TGTGCCAGCAGCTTAGGTCTACAGGGGAGGAACACC.

With respect to this clone: From the germline J gene comes the end of the CDR3, since the read stops 3 residues before it. The chain uses TRBV20-1 and TRBJ1-6; D ambiguous. Germline CDR1 DFQATT, CDR2 SNEGSKA (reference sequence). V lost 3 bases and J 5 bases, leaving 14 bases between the germline ends. The CDR3 consists of 15 residues. The CDR3 sequence: CSASRAGDHNSPLHF. The sequenced CDR3 bases are TGCAGTGCTAGTAGGGCAGGCGACCATAATTCACCC.

On this clone: The CDR3 end lies 3 residues beyond the end of the read and is filled in from the germline J gene. This sequence joins TRBV6-2 or TRBV6-3 and TRBJ2-1; D may match TRBD1 or TRBD2 (5 bases each). The germline gives CDR1 MNHEY, CDR2 SVGEGT. CDR3 length equals 12 residues. The V end was cut by 6 bases, the J end by 6 bases, with 9 bases between. CDR3 bases read: TGTGCCAGCAGCCAGGGAGTCAATGAG. It translates to CASSQGVNE. The CDR3 reads in full as CASSQGVNEQFF.

For this clone: The read halts 3 residues ahead of the CDR3 end, with the missing end drawn from the germline J gene. The chain couples TRBV11-2 to TRBJ2-4; a possible D gene is TRBD2 (5 bases). With 5 bases removed from V and 5 bases from J, the gap between germline ends came to 10 bases. Germline loops: CDR1 SGHAT, CDR2 FQNNGV. The CDR3 sequence is 13 residues long. The CDR3 loop reads CASSITGENIQYF. The covered CDR3 bases are TGTGCCAGCAGCATCACCGGGGAAAACATT.

Details on this clone: The read is 3 residues too short to cover the CDR3 end, so that end is filled in from the germline J gene. This chain connects TRBV7-6 to TRBJ2-7; no clear D gene. The germline V gene has CDR1 SGHVS and CDR2 FNYEAQ. The V end lost 1 base, the J end lost 2 bases, and 6 bases lay between the germline ends. The CDR3 runs 13 residues. The DNA read from the CDR3 is TGTGCCAGCAGCTTAGGGCACACCTACGAG. Protein product: CASSLGHTYE. The entire CDR3 protein reads CASSLGHTYEQYF.

Notes on this clone: The read is 3 residues too short to cover the CDR3 end, so that end is filled in from the germline J gene. The chain uses TRBV20-1 and TRBJ2-3, with 12 bases aligning to TRBD2. J lost 0 bases, V lost 3 bases, and 1 base had no gene match. This CDR3 is built from 15 residues. Germline V CDR1 and CDR2: DFQATT, SNEGSKA (reference sequence). The chain's CDR3 is CSASGTSGSTDTQYF. The DNA read from the CDR3 is TGCAGTGCTAGTGGGACTAGCGGGAGCACAGATACG.

Remarks on this clone: The CDR3 goes on 3 residues after the read ends, and that part is filled in from the germline J gene. The chain carries TRBV2 and TRBJ2-3, with 9 bases fitting TRBD1. V trimming: 8 bases; J trimming: 1 base; junction bases outside the gene matches: 7. The CDR3 has 15 residues. Germline lookup yields CDR1 SNHLY and CDR2 FYNNEI. The covered CDR3 bases are TGTGCCAGCTCTCGCAGGACAGGGGGCACAGATACG. As protein: CASSRRTGGTDT. The entire CDR3 reads CASSRRTGGTDTQYF.

A remark on this clone: The missing CDR3 end, 3 residues past where the read stops, is filled in from the germline J gene. The chain links TRBV6-1 to TRBJ1-5; no reliable D call. V lost 4 bases and J lost 0, with 13 bases in between. The CDR3 has 16 residues. Germline V CDR1 and CDR2: MNHNS, SASEGT. CDR3 DNA (partial): TGTGCCAGCAGTGTAGGGTCAGGTTATAGCAATCAGCCC. It encodes CASSVGSGYSNQP. From start to end, the CDR3 is CASSVGSGYSNQPQHF.

Turning to this clone: The read ends 3 residues before the CDR3 terminus; that terminus is restored from the germline J gene. The rearrangement uses TRBV20-1 and TRBJ2-5; 12 bases are a match to TRBD2. Germline-derived CDR1 and CDR2 are DFQATT and SNEGSKA (reference sequence). CDR3 length: 14 amino acids. Unmatched junction bases numbered 5, after V lost 4 bases and J lost 5 bases. The CDR3 is CSAITGTSGETQYF. Partial CDR3 DNA: TGCAGTGCTATAACAGGGACTAGCGGGGAGACC.

A remark on this clone: Coverage ceases 3 residues before the CDR3 finishes, and the germline J gene fills in the end. The chain combines TRBV6-2 or TRBV6-3 with TRBJ2-5; D is unresolved. The CDR3 spans 10 residues. Germline-derived CDR1 and CDR2 are MNHEY and SVGEGT. V lost 6 bases to trimming and J lost 4 bases, with 3 bases between them. This chain's CDR3 is CASSRETQYF. The part of the CDR3 DNA that was read is TGTGCCAGCAGCCGAGAGACC.

As regards this clone: The CDR3 goes on 3 residues after the read ends, and that part is filled in from the germline J gene. This chain joins TRBV6-2 or TRBV6-3 and TRBJ2-7; TRBD1 is a possible D gene (5 bases). The V and J ends lost 6 bases and 5 bases respectively, with 8 bases between them. Germline lookup yields CDR1 MNHEY and CDR2 SVGEGT. The CDR3 totals 11 residues. CDR3 DNA, as far as it was read: TGTGCCAGCAGAGACAGCCACGAG. Translating it yields CASRDSHE. The full CDR3 is CASRDSHEQYF.

On this clone: With the read ending 3 residues before the CDR3 end, the germline J gene is used to fill in that end. This rearrangement joins TRBV7-9 to TRBJ2-5, with 10 bases identical to TRBD2. V dropped 5 bases and J dropped 2; count of bases not matched to a gene: 5. The CDR3 has 15 residues. The germline V gene encodes CDR1 SEHNR and CDR2 FQNEAQ (reference sequence). The CDR3 bases that were read are TGTGCCAGCAGCCACGGGACTAGCGTTCAAGAGACC. It encodes CASSHGTSVQET. The full CDR3 protein is CASSHGTSVQETQYF.

As concerns this clone: The observed sequence ends 3 residues before the CDR3 terminus, with the missing tail filled in from the germline J gene. The chain recombines TRBV5-1 with TRBJ2-7; 12 bases agree with TRBD2. The CDR3 runs to 18 residues. CDR1 is SGHRS and CDR2 is YFSETQ in the germline V gene. V shed 0 bases, J shed 3 bases, and the junction held 10 bases outside the gene matches. CDR3 sequence reads: CASSLAGLAGRGVYEQYF. The CDR3 DNA, read in part, is TGCGCCAGCAGCTTGGCGGGACTAGCGGGTCGAGGGGTCTACGAG.

Of note for this clone: Read sequence stops 3 residues before the CDR3 end, and the germline J gene provides the missing end. This sequence joins TRBV19 and TRBJ1-1; TRBD1 might be the D (6 bases). Germline-derived CDR1 and CDR2 are LNHDA and SQIVND (reference sequence). The CDR3 runs 14 residues. V lost 4 bases, J lost 0 bases, and 9 bases lay in between. CDR3 residues: CASSTGTLNTEAFF. The covered CDR3 bases are TGTGCCAGTAGTACGGGGACACTGAACACTGAA.

Comments on this clone: The read falls 3 residues short of the CDR3 end, and the missing part is taken from the germline J gene. The gene calls are TRBV30 and TRBJ1-5; no reliable D call. The CDR3 has 14 amino acids. Germline V lookup: CDR1 GTSNPN, CDR2 SVGIG (reference sequence). V lost 3 bases and J lost 2, with 11 bases in between. The covered CDR3 bases are TGTGCCTGGAGCGAAGGGTTTGGCAATCAGCCC. Protein sequence: CAWSEGFGNQP. The whole CDR3 protein reads CAWSEGFGNQPQHF.

A word on this clone: The read is 3 residues too short to cover the CDR3 end, so that end is filled in from the germline J gene. The J gene is TRBJ2-1, the V gene TRBV6-2 or TRBV6-3; 9 positions match TRBD2. This CDR3 has 17 residues. Per germline, CDR1 MNHEY and CDR2 SVGEGT. The V gene end was trimmed by 5 bases and the J gene end by 0 bases; junction bases not matched to a gene: 8. The part of the CDR3 DNA that was read is TGTGCCAGCAGTCCCCGTATTAGCGGGAGCTCCTACAATGAG. Amino acids: CASSPRISGSSYNE. The CDR3, in full, reads CASSPRISGSSYNEQFF.

Concerning this clone itself: The CDR3 end falls 3 residues outside the read, so it is completed with the germline J gene. The gene calls are TRBV7-2 and TRBJ1-1, with 7 bases identical to TRBD1. The V gene's germline CDR1 is SGHTA and CDR2 FQGNSA. V trimming: 5 bases; J trimming: 5 bases; junction bases outside the gene matches: 11. The CDR3 covers 15 residues. CDR3 bases read: TGTGCCAGCAGCCAGTATAAGACAGGGAATACTGAA. It encodes CASSQYKTGNTE. The whole CDR3 sequence reads CASSQYKTGNTEAFF.

For this clone: The read comes to an end 3 residues before the CDR3 does, leaving the germline J gene to fill in the end. The genes are TRBV11-3 and TRBJ2-3, with 9 nucleotides matching TRBD2. This CDR3 comprises 15 residues. Trimming cost V 5 bases and J 2 bases; bases outside gene matches: 5. The germline CDR1 and CDR2 sequences are SGHNT and YENEEA. The CDR3 reads CASSKGLASTDTQYF. The CDR3 bases that were read are TGTGCCAGCAGCAAAGGACTAGCGTCCACAGATACG. Full variable domain (outside the CDR3, taken from reference TRBV11-3 and TRBJ2-3): EAGVVQSPRYKIIEKKQPVAFWCNPISGHNTLYWYLQNLGQGPELLIRYENEEAVDDSQLPKDRFSAERLKGVDSTLKIQPAELGDSAVYLCASSKGLASTDTQYFGPGTRLTVL.

Turning to this clone: The read halts 3 residues ahead of the CDR3 end, with the missing end drawn from the germline J gene. V gene TRBV20-1 combines with J gene TRBJ2-5; 12 bases map to TRBD1. CDR3 size: 19 residues. Losses at the gene ends were 3 bases for V and 5 bases for J; bases not matched to a gene: 19. From germline, CDR1 is DFQATT and CDR2 SNEGSKA (reference sequence). The CDR3 bases that were read are TGCAGTGCTAGGGATATCCGGGACAGGGGGCGCTCTGGGGAGGAGACC. It translates to CSARDIRDRGRSGEET. The entire CDR3 is CSARDIRDRGRSGEETQYF.

Regarding this clone: Read coverage stops 3 residues before the CDR3 terminus; the germline J gene supplies the remainder. The chain has TRBV20-1 and TRBJ2-1; possible D gene TRBD2, 6 bases. Trimming pared 5 bases from V and 6 bases from J, leaving 23 bases between. Germline V gene lookup returns CDR1 DFQATT and CDR2 SNEGSKA (reference sequence). The CDR3 runs 16 residues. The sequenced part of the CDR3 DNA is TGCAGTGCTCGGTTGCTCCGGGACCTAGCGAGCAATGAG. Its translation: CSARLLRDLASNE. The full-length CDR3 reads as CSARLLRDLASNEQFF.

Turning to this clone: The CDR3 end is not reached by the read, which stops 3 residues before it; the germline J gene fills it in. The chain links TRBV12-3 or TRBV12-4 to TRBJ1-5; 7 bases are a match to TRBD1. This CDR3 contains 16 residues. The trim removed 7 bases at V and 5 bases at J, leaving 14 bases unmatched. The part of the CDR3 DNA that was read is TGTGCCAGCACCCGAGGGGGCCTGGGAAGGGATCAGCCC. Translation gives CASTRGGLGRDQP. The whole CDR3 sequence reads CASTRGGLGRDQPQHF.

CDR3 in amino acids: CASNGRTNEKLFF. The covered CDR3 bases are TGTGCCAGTAACGGTCGTACTAATGAAAAA. V and J are TRBV19 and TRBJ1-4, with unresolved D. From the germline J gene comes the end of the CDR3, since the read stops 3 residues before it. The V gene lost 7 bases and the J gene lost 2 bases, with 8 bases spanning the gap. CDR1 and CDR2 (germline): LNHDA, SQIVND (reference sequence). The CDR3 is 13 residues long.

Of note for this clone: The read stops 3 residues short of the end of the CDR3; the missing end is completed from the germline J gene. The rearrangement joins TRBV7-3 to TRBJ2-7; 9 positions agree with TRBD2. Unmatched junction bases numbered 2, after V lost 5 bases and J lost 0 bases. From germline, CDR1 is SGHTA and CDR2 FQGTGA. CDR3 length: 14 amino acids. The sequenced CDR3 bases are TGTGCCAGCAGCCAACTAGCGGGCTCCTACGAG. This encodes CASSQLAGSYE. The CDR3 as a whole reads CASSQLAGSYEQYF.

Concerning this clone: The sequenced fragment ends 3 residues before the CDR3 boundary, so the rest is inferred from the germline J gene. The chain uses TRBV10-3 and TRBJ1-5; D gene ambiguous. V was pared by 4 bases and J by 3 bases, with 4 bases between. The CDR3 runs to 12 residues. Per the germline V gene, CDR1 is ENHRY and CDR2 is SYGVKD. The sequenced part of the CDR3 DNA is TGTGCCATCAGTGCAAACAATCAGCCC. Residues: CAISANNQP. In full, the CDR3 is CAISANNQPQHF.

To note about this clone: The CDR3 is cut off 3 residues early in the read; its end comes from the germline J gene. The chain employs TRBV7-9 and TRBJ2-7; maybe TRBD2 (6 bases). The CDR3 runs to 15 residues. Trimming pared 5 bases from V and 3 bases from J, leaving 17 bases between. The V gene's germline CDR1 is SEHNR and CDR2 FQNEAQ (reference sequence). This chain's CDR3 is CASSATGEMSYEQYF. The part of the CDR3 DNA that was read is TGTGCCAGCAGCGCGACGGGGGAAATGAGCTACGAG.

To note about this clone: The CDR3 extends 3 residues past the end of the read, so its final part is completed from the germline J gene. The chain has TRBV30 and TRBJ2-4, with 9 bases matching TRBD2. The germline gives CDR1 GTSNPN, CDR2 SVGIG (reference sequence). Unmatched junction bases numbered 17, after V lost 3 bases and J lost 8 bases. CDR3 length: 17 amino acids. CDR3 protein: CAWSPEGKAGGRDIQYF. The CDR3 bases that were read are TGTGCCTGGAGCCCAGAGGGGAAAGCGGGAGGCCGAGACATT. The whole variable domain, remainder taken from reference TRBV30 and TRBJ2-4, is SQTIHQWPATLVQPVGSPLSLECTVEGTSNPNLYWYRQAAGRGLQLLFYSVGIGQISSEVPQNLSASRPQDRQFILSSKKLLLSDSGFYLCAWSPEGKAGGRDIQYFGAGTRLSVL.

Worth noting for this clone: Read sequence stops 3 residues before the CDR3 end, and the germline J gene provides the missing end. The chain couples TRBV5-1 to TRBJ2-7; weak D call: TRBD2 (7 bases). V shed 0 bases and J shed 6 bases, with 16 bases lying between them. The CDR3 is made up of 15 amino acids. Per the germline V gene, CDR1 is SGHRS and CDR2 is YFSETQ. The CDR3 region is CASSLAEGGMGEQYF. The CDR3 bases that were read are TGCGCCAGCAGCTTGGCAGAGGGGGGGATGGGCGAG.